This T cell receptor beta chain was obtained from a study of blood T cells in healthy people across ages. Study outcomes and limitations: PBMCs left unsorted prevented a conclusive naive versus antigen-experienced comparison. As naive T cell percentage varied, TCR beta diversity correlated strongly with it.

A sample-barcoded 5' primer and a J-beta primer mix were used in a second PCR of roughly 6 to 11 cycles. With 12 random nucleotides, a template-switch adaptor tagged each individual cDNA molecule. One entry per CDR3 protein, called by TCRdb with MiXCR from the 5' RACE reads. The sample includes about 680,000 distinct CDR3 sequences, more than 40% seen only once; the top ten take roughly a third. In its sample, this clonotype was seen a few times. What it binds is not known. CDR3 length: 13 residues. Germline V CDR1 and CDR2: SEHNR, FQNEAQ (reference sequence). Between the trimmed V and J ends, which lost 5 bases and 8 bases, there was a span of 13 bases.

The receptor was derived from an older woman in good health. V and J are TRBV7-9 and TRBJ2-1; possibly TRBD2 for D (6 bases). Sequencing was carried out using blood. The DNA for the CDR3 is TGTGCCAGCAGCCCACCGGCTAGCGATGAGCAGTTCTTC. Amino acids: CASSPPASDEQFF. The whole variable domain, filled in from reference TRBV7-9 and TRBJ2-1, reads DTGVSQNPRHKITKRGQNVTFRCDPISEHNRLYWYRQTLGQGPEFLTYFQNEAQLEKSRLLSDRFSAERPKGSFSTLEIQRTEQGDSAMYLCASSPPASDEQFFGPGTRLTVL.